The sequence of this TCR beta chain was determined in a study of blood T cell repertoires in COVID-19 (dated by TCRdb to the early 2020s). For the study in its entirety: Samples from collaborators originated in the United States, Italy and Spain and spanned both the acute and convalescent phases of COVID-19. The material from the prospective study consisted of cDNA or gDNA derived from T cells, B-cell-depleted T cells, or PBMCs. Deeply sampled blood TCRbeta repertoires from subjects exposed to, actively infected with, or recovered from COVID-19 were included in the dataset. The repertoires were released in a freely available public database meant as a resource for research on the immune response to SARS-CoV-2. The samples were drawn from the first 160 participants of the ongoing ImmuneRACE study and from 950 to 1,500 subjects provided by 6 global collaborators. A de-identified subject ID, COVID-19 status, age in years and sex were almost always included in the sample metadata. Where available, HLA class I and class II types were obtained from metadata supplied by the sample provider rather than from assay-based typing. The full study reports these points: The amount of clinical and demographic metadata varied by source and participant and was provided uncurated.

TCRbeta CDR3 regions were amplified from genomic DNA by means of the immunoSEQ Assay, a bias-controlled multiplex PCR. Concerning the study's data processing: The number of nucleated cells in each sample was estimated from the amplification of reference gene primers within the assay. To quantify the absolute abundance of each unique TCRbeta CDR3 rearrangement, sequence reads were collapsed and filtered. For each sample, productive Simpson clonality was calculated by taking the square root of Simpson's diversity index across productive rearrangements. The clones in this table, taken by TCRdb from immuneACCESS, are in-frame only. Not every clone is retained; where verified, under half of the shortfall comes from an unresolved V gene, and the cause of the rest is unknown. Clonal size and the V and J genes are those of that table, whereas D and trimming came from the DNA. The sample table lists approximately 67,000 clones, around 93% of them with a count of one. The leading ten clones occupy approximately 4.8% of the sample.

Each collaborating institution followed its own protocols to collect whole blood in K2EDTA tubes. For TCRbeta analysis, collaborators shipped samples in one of three forms: frozen whole blood, isolated PBMCs, or DNA extracted from either of those sample types. Concerning this clone: Its recognized antigen is unknown. Qualities for individual bases were not recorded, and no much larger clone is one base off.

CDR1 and CDR2 are read off the germline V gene as SGHTS and YDEGEE. The V and J ends are trimmed by 0 bases and 3 bases, leaving 13 bases between them. Measured from the cysteine to the phenylalanine, the CDR3 is 16 residues long. Only CDR3 DNA is held: 48 bases, read in frame from base 1. The source material was peripheral blood. The sequence joins TRBV5-8 to TRBJ1-5; no D gene can be assigned with confidence. The clonotype originates from a woman aged 55-70 years with active COVID-19. The DNA sequence follows: TGTGCCAGCAGCTTGGGGTCATTACTAGACAATCAGCCCCAGCATTTT. This gives the protein CASSLGSLLDNQPQHF. The full variable domain, with segments outside the CDR3 supplied by the reference TRBV5-8 and TRBJ1-5 proteins, appears as EAGVTQSPTHLIKTRGQQATLRCSPISGHTSVYWYQQALGLGLQFLLWYDEGEERNRGNFPPRFSGRQFPNYSSELNVNALELEDSALYLCASSLGSLLDNQPQHFGDGTRLSIL.